This TCR beta chain originates from a study of cytomegalovirus exposure and HLA in healthy donors. Primers for the PCR totalled 60 Vbeta and 13 Jbeta. The method was immunoSEQ multiplex PCR; TCRdb's version includes in-frame clones alone and lacks a portion of them. This sample's table has 130,000 or so clones. The sequence was obtained from a woman aged 18 to 35 in good health and CMV-seronegative. What was sequenced was PBMCs.

CDR3: CASSPKGTGDQGGTEAFF. CDR3 sequence (DNA): TGTGCCAGCAGCCCGAAAGGGACAGGGGACCAAGGAGGGACTGAAGCTTTCTTT. The V gene is TRBV7-9, the J gene TRBJ1-1, with 10 bases identical to TRBD1. The CDR3 has 18 residues. Looked up from germline, CDR1 is SEHNR and CDR2 is FQNEAQ (reference sequence). V lost 5 bases and J lost 5; bases outside the gene matches: 17.